Below are 7 T cell receptor beta chains sequenced from a single sample in a study of vaccination and CD4 T cells after COVID-19. Sample treatment: approximately nine-day PBMC culture with coronavirus spike peptide pools or control peptides (ViraFEST assay). The study sequenced cultured CD4+ T cell DNA using the Oncomine TCR Beta short-read assay. TCRdb re-called the PCR reads through MiXCR, storing one row per CDR3 protein. The sample shows around 18,000 distinct CDR3 sequences, around two fifths of them seen only once. For these receptors, no antigen is known. Sequenced sample: CD4+ T cells from blood, cultured in vitro. Receptors originate from a human donor who had recovered from COVID-19.

The V gene is TRBV6-1, the J gene TRBJ2-1; D tentatively reads TRBD1 or TRBD2 (5 bases each). V was cut by 2 bases and J by 4 bases, with 18 bases left in between. The CDR3 totals 17 residues. The germline CDR1 and CDR2 sequences are MNHNS and SASEGT. CDR3 loop: CASSEISGGTRYNEQFF. The CDR3 DNA is TGTGCCAGCAGTGAAATCAGTGGGGGTACCCGGTACAATGAGCAGTTCTTC.

This sequence joins TRBV6-2 or TRBV6-3 and TRBJ2-3, with D possibly matching TRBD2 (5 bases). Germline lookup yields CDR1 MNHEY and CDR2 SVGEGT. V was clipped by 7 bases and J by 2 bases, with 10 bases between them. This CDR3 has 13 residues. The DNA for the CDR3 is TGTGCCAGCACCCGGGATTACACAGATACGCAGTATTTT. It yields the protein CASTRDYTDTQYF.

CDR3 DNA: TGTGCCAGCACTGGGGGCGCGGGCTACGAGCAGTACTTC. Protein: CASTGGAGYEQYF. The genes are TRBV12-3 or TRBV12-4 and TRBJ2-7, with D possibly matching TRBD1 (6 bases). V was clipped by 7 bases and J by 3 bases, with 13 bases between them. The CDR3 sequence is 13 residues long.

The rearrangement links TRBV12-3 or TRBV12-4 to TRBJ1-1; a weak D match, TRBD1 (5 bases). Trimming removed 1 base from V and 0 bases from J, with 15 bases in between. CDR3 length: 17 residues. CDR3 residues: CASSLVGRRGMNTEAFF. Written as DNA, the CDR3 is TGTGCCAGCAGTTTAGTTGGAAGGAGGGGCATGAACACTGAAGCTTTCTTT.

In this sample, this clonotype turned up a few times. CDR3 sequence reads: CASSLDGRASDTQYF. CDR3 sequence (DNA): TGTGCCAGCAGCTTAGACGGGAGGGCCTCAGATACGCAGTATTTT. This chain links TRBV7-9 with TRBJ2-3; 8 bases align to TRBD2. Germline CDR1 and CDR2: SEHNR and FQNEAQ (reference sequence). Trimming cost V 1 base and J 4 bases; bases outside gene matches: 4. The CDR3 has 15 amino acids.

V is TRBV19 and J is TRBJ1-2; D is undetermined. Germline V gene sequence: CDR1 LNHDA, CDR2 SQIVND (reference sequence). Trimming pared 4 bases from V and 8 bases from J, leaving 14 bases between. The CDR3 is 13 amino acids. CDR3 sequence: CASSTSPIDGYTF. The CDR3 nucleotides read TGTGCCAGTAGTACCAGCCCTATTGACGGCTACACCTTC.

The J gene is TRBJ1-1, the V gene TRBV6-2 or TRBV6-3, with D unresolved. Germline loops: CDR1 MNHEY, CDR2 SVGEGT. With 3 bases removed from V and 1 base from J, the gap between germline ends came to 6 bases. This CDR3 has 13 amino acids. The CDR3, as DNA: TGTGCCAGCAGTTATCTGGCGAACACTGAAGCTTTCTTT. Its protein is CASSYLANTEAFF.